This T cell receptor beta chain is drawn from a study of PD-L1 blockade in urothelial cancer. Whole-study context: It was around 2014 that patients started atezolizumab at 1,200 mg intravenously every 3 weeks. Blood analysis occurred 3 weeks (second dose) and 6 weeks after treatment start.

As to time point: pretreatment peripheral blood. V was shortened by 6 bases and J by 8 bases, with 16 bases between the two germline ends. Germline assignment: CDR1 MNHEY and CDR2 SMNVEV (reference sequence). This CDR3 contains 13 residues. The data were produced by immunoSEQ multiplex PCR, yet TCRdb's version contains in-frame clones alone and is incomplete. Of fewer than 100,000 clones listed, about 82% are singletons. This clonotype originated in a man aged 40-55 years with urothelial cancer. This chain uses TRBV27 with TRBJ1-2; D uncertain. This material consisted of PBMCs, taken around atezolizumab (anti-PD-L1) treatment. The DNA of the CDR3 is TGTGCCAGCAGCTATGCCGCGGGAAGCGGCTACACCTTC. It yields the protein CASSYAAGSGYTF.